This T cell receptor beta chain stems from a study of CD8+ T cells in alopecia areata. Study results and caveats: Higher clonality than in normal scalp was seen in lesional scalp, especially alopecia totalis/universalis. Because of a solitary nonresponder, the connection of baseline CD8+ expansion to response stays uncertain. Many expanded lesional clones persisted in scalp and blood during tofacitinib treatment.

On this clone: Its cognate antigen is unknown.

Germline CDR1 reads SGDLS; CDR2 reads YYNGEE. With 2 bases clipped from V and 6 bases from J, the junction kept 8 bases outside the gene matches. The CDR3 runs 16 residues. RNA, once extracted, was reverse transcribed into cDNA for use as the sequencing template. Sequenced by immunoSEQ multiplex PCR; TCRdb stores in-frame clones only, minus some. The sample holds more than 200,000 clones; 64% are singletons and the top ten take about 4.2%. The treatment is: oral pan-JAK inhibitor, 5-10 mg twice daily. PBMCs were stained for CD3, CD4 and CD8, and CD4+ and CD8+ T cells were sorted. The TCR originated in a human donor with alopecia areata. The V call is TRBV9, the J call TRBJ2-4; TRBD2 agrees at 10 bases. Source: CD4+ T cells sorted from blood, taken at week 4, from a patient treated with tofacitinib. Here the CDR3 reads CASSVSSGGRGNIQYF. The CDR3 DNA sequence: TGTGCCAGCAGCGTGTCTAGCGGGGGACGGGGAAACATTCAGTACTTC.